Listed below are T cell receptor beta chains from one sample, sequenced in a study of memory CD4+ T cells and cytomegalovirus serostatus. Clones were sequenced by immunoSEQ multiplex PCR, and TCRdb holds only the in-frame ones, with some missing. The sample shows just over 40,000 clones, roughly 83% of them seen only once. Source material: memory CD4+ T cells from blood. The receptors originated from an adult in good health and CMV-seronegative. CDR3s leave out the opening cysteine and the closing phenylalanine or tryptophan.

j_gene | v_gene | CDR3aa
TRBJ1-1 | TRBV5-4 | ASSLRGSGRVTEAF
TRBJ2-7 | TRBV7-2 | ASSLGASQMGEQY
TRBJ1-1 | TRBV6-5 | ASSLQGFTEAF
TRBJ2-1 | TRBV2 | ASSRTGNWDEQF
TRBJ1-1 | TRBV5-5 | ASSSTTDNTEAF
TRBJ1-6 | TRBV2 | ASQDSRNSPLH
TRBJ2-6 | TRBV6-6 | ASRQTAYSGANVLT
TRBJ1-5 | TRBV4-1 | ASSHAGTLSQPQH
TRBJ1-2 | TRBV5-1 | ASSLDVDRGNYGYT
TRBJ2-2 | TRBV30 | AWSRDQGNTGELF
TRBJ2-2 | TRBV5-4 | ASSSSSGSLTGELF
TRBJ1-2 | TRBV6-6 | ASSYPQTYGYT
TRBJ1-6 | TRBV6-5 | ASSTFTGANSPLH
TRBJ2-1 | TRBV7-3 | ASSPQVGFNEQF
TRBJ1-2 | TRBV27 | ASSFRTGVGYT
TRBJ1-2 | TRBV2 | ASSMDGGYGYT
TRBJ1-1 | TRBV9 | ASSDRGQDTEAF
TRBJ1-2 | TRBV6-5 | ASSDLYGYT
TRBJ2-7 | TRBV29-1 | SVGPVAGYEQY
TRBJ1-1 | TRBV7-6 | ASSADSNTEAF
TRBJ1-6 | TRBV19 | ASREGKKSSYNSPLH
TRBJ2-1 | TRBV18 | ASSPPGSGAGEQF
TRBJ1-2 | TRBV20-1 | SASPDRAVT
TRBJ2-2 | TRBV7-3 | ASRVAGLNTGELF
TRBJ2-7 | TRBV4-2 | ASSQGDLSYEQY
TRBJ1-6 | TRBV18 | ASSSLGARPFNSPLH
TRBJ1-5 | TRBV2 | ATKAAGRNQPQH
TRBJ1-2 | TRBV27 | ASSFQGRNYT
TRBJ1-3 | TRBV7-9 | ASRPLEASSSGNTIY
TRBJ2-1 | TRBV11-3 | ASSLRGVNEQF
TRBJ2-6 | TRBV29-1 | SVLQSSGANVLT
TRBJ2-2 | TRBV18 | ASSPGENTPGRLF
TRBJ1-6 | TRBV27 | ASGQSWGSYNSPLH
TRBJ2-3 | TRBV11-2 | ASSSLPGRASTDTQY
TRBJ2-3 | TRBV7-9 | ASTYYSGPGGDTQY
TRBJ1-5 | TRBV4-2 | ASSQTQGDQPQH
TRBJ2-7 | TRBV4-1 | ASADLDRRAY
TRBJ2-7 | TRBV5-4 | ASSPRDSSYEQY
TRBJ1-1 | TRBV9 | ASSGAGTGDTEAF
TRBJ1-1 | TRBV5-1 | ASSLALGAGTEAF
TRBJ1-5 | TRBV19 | ASTDRVNQPQH
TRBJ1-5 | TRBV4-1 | ASSQDQKVPSAPQH
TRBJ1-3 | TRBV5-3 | ARSLPGNTSGNTIY
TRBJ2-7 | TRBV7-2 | ASSFQGTHEQY
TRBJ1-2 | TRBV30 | AWSDRDGYT
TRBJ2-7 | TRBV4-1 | ASSQVSAGGRHEQY
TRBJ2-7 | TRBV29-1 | SVGWSYEQY
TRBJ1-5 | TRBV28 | ASTRRFRSNQPQH
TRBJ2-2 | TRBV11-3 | ASSLSGSTGELF
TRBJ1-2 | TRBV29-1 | SVEGVQGDGYT
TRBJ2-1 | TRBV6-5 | ASSYLARDEQF
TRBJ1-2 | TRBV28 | ASSAGSNYGYT
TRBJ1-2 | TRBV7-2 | ASSLSLMSGYT